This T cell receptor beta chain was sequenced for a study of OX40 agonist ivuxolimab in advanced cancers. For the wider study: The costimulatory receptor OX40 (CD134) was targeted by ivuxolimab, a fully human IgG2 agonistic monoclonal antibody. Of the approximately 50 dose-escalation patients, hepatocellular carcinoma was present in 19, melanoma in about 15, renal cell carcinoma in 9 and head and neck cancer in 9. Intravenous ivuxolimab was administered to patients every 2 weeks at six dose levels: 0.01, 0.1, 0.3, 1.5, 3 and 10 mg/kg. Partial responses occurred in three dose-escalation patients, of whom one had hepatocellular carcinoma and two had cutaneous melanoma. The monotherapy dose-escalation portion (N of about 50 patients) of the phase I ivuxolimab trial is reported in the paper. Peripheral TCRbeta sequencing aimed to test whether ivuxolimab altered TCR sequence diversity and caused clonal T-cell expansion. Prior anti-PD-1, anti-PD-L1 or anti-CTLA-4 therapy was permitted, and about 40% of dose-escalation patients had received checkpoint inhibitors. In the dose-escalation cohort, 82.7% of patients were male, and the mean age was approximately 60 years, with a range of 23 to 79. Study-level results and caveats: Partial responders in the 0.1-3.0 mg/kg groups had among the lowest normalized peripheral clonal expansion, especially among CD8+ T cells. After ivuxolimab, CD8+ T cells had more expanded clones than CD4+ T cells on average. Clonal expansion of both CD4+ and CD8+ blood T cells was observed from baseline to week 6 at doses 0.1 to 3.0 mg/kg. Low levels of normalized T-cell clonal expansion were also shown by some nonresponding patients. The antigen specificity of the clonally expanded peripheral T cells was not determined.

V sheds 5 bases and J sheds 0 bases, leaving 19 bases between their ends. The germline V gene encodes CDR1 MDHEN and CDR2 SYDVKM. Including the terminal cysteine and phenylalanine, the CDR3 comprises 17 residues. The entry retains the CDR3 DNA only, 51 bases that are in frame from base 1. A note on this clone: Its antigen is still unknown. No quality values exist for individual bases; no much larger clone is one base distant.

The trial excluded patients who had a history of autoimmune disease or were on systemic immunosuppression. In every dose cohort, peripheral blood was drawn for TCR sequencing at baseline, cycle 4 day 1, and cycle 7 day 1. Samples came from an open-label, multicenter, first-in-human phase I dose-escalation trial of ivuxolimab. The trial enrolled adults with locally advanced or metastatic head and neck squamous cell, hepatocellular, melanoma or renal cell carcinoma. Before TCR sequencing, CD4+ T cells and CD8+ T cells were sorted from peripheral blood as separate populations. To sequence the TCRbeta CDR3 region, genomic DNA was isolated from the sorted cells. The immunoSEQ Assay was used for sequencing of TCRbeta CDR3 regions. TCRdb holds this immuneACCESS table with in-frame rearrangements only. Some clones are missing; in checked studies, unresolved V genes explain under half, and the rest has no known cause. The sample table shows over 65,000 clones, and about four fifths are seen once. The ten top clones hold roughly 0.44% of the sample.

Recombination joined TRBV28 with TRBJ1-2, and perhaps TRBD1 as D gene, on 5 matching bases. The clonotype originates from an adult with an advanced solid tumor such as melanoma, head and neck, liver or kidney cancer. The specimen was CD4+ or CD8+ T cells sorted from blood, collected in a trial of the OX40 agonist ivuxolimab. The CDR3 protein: CASSPPRSRGTNYGYTF. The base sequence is TGTGCCAGCAGTCCCCCAAGGTCAAGGGGCACTAACTATGGCTACACCTTC.